This record concerns one TCR beta chain sequence. What antigen it recognizes has not been identified. Per-base qualities were not stored, and no clone one base away is much larger. TCRbeta CDR3 regions were amplified from genomic DNA by means of the immunoSEQ Assay, a bias-controlled multiplex PCR. Regarding the original processing steps: Nucleated cell counts per sample were estimated from amplification of reference gene primers within the assay. To quantify the absolute abundance of each unique TCRbeta CDR3 rearrangement, sequence reads were collapsed and filtered. For each sample, productive Simpson clonality was calculated as the square root of Simpson's diversity index across productive rearrangements. This is the immuneACCESS table as TCRdb keeps it, with only in-frame sequences that have V and J called. A part of the clones is gone; compared with another copy, unresolved V genes explain less than half, and the rest is unexplained. V and J calls and clone size follow that table, whereas D and trimming were derived from the DNA. The sample records about 190,000 clones, 84% of which are singletons. About 5.1% of the sample rests with the top ten.

The data stem from a study of blood T cell repertoires in COVID-19 (dated by TCRdb to 2018 to 2020). Regarding the complete study: Collaborator samples came from the United States, Italy and Spain and covered acute and convalescent phases of COVID-19. The dataset comprised deeply sampled blood TCRbeta repertoires from subjects exposed to, actively infected with, or recovered from COVID-19. The repertoires were released in a freely available public database intended as a resource for research on the immune response to SARS-CoV-2. The samples were drawn from two sources: the first 160 participants of the ongoing ImmuneRACE study, and 1,254 subjects contributed by 6 global collaborators. The material from the prospective study consisted of cDNA or gDNA derived from T cells, B-cell-depleted T cells, or PBMCs. Sample metadata almost always included a de-identified subject ID, COVID-19 status, age in years and sex. Where HLA class I and class II types were available, the types were taken from metadata supplied by the sample provider, not from assay-based typing. Broader findings and caveats from the paper: The quantity of clinical and demographic metadata differed by source and by participant and was supplied without curation.

The collaborating institutions used their own protocols to collect whole blood in K2EDTA tubes. For TCRbeta analysis, collaborators shipped samples in one of three forms: frozen whole blood, isolated PBMCs, or DNA extracted from either of those sample types. V loses 2 bases, J loses 0 bases, and the germline ends lie 2 bases apart. The germline V gene (reference sequence) specifies SEHNR as CDR1 and FQNEAQ as CDR2. The CDR3 measures 13 amino acids from cysteine to phenylalanine. CDR3 DNA only is kept here, 39 bases in frame from base 1. Sequenced: peripheral blood. The TCR sequence derives from a woman aged 70-85 years with active or convalescent COVID-19. The chain is made from TRBV7-9 and TRBJ1-3, with no confident D gene call. The CDR3 in this case is CASSLYSGNTIYF. Read as DNA, the sequence is TGTGCCAGCAGCTTATACTCTGGAAACACCATATATTTT.